This T cell receptor beta chain derives from a study of T cell responses to AZD1222 COVID-19 vaccine. The overall study: Pooling of second doses given at about 4 or about 12 weeks was done.

The study's findings and limits: Spike-wide vaccine-associated CD4 TCRs dominated at 160-218 and 743-854. Epitopes outside B.1.351 and B.1.1.7 mutated regions reportedly drew nearly half of spike TCRs. Of the AZD1222 recipients, only 5 or 6 were seropositive at baseline.

Assay used: immunoSEQ multiplex PCR; TCRdb lists only in-frame clones, some missing. This table holds about 100,000 clones, approximately 87% found once. CDR1 and CDR2 from the germline V gene are SGHTA and FQGTGA. V lost 1 base, J lost 1 base, and 19 bases lay in between. This CDR3 is built from 18 residues. Turning to this clone: The antigen remains unidentified.

The clonotype originates from an adult in good health. The V and J genes are TRBV7-3 and TRBJ1-1; the D gene is possibly TRBD1 (5 bases). Material: peripheral blood, obtained on day 0 of AZD1222 vaccination. The CDR3 nucleotides are TGTGCCAGCAGCTTAAAAGGGCGGGGCGCCTCAGGGAACACTGAAGCTTTCTTT. As protein: CASSLKGRGASGNTEAFF.